A selection of T cell receptor beta chains follows, all from one sample in a study of sequential checkpoint blockade in melanoma. Method: immunoSEQ multiplex PCR; TCRdb's copy keeps in-frame clones and lacks some. The repertoire holds approximately 6,800 clones, roughly 20% seen once, with approximately 12% in the top ten. Specimen: tumor tissue (inferred from file names), collected from a patient given nivolumab and ipilimumab in sequence. These receptor sequences come from a human donor with melanoma. Both conserved end residues are trimmed from each CDR3. For some rows the clone size is stated as once, few or many, or as a class when expanded; others skip it.

.	TRBV11-3	TRBJ1-5	ASNTGGGLGPQH
.	TRBV15	TRBJ2-5	ATQRDRGYQETQY
.	TRBV6-4	TRBJ2-2	ASSDTTSGGDTGELF
few	TRBV23-1	TRBJ2-1	ASSLGWRNEQF
few	TRBV30	TRBJ1-1	AWRRTGYPANTEAF
.	TRBV4-1	TRBJ2-5	ASSSRGNQETQY
.	TRBV9	TRBJ2-1	ASRPRKQGLNNEQF
few	TRBV6-8	TRBJ1-1	ASSPLGGRGNTEAF
few	TRBV6-8	TRBJ2-1	ASSYSGQGNEQF
once	TRBV19	TRBJ2-7	ASSIAGQGTYEQY
medium-sized	TRBV6-8	TRBJ2-7	ASSKEQGTYEQY
medium-sized	TRBV6-8	TRBJ2-7	ASSDCGAAYEQY
.	TRBV6-8	TRBJ2-3	ASSQYRGDTQY
.	TRBV23-1	TRBJ1-5	ASSLANLDGQPQH
few	TRBV15	TRBJ2-3	ATSKVAGSNFVTDTQY
.	TRBV6-8	TRBJ2-5	ASSYSWGPPQETQY
.	TRBV18	TRBJ2-4	ASSPQGEKAKNIQY
.	TRBV9	TRBJ2-1	ASRYSGGEQF
.	TRBV11-3	TRBJ1-2	ASREQGGPGYGYT
.	TRBV5-1	TRBJ2-3	ASSLAVGAITDTQY
few	TRBV18	TRBJ1-3	ASSPESRVGNTIY
few	TRBV6-8	TRBJ1-1	ASSFFANTEAF
.	TRBV18	TRBJ2-3	ASSPPVSGGKDTQY
.	TRBV5-1	TRBJ2-5	ASSLGQGAETQY
few	TRBV11-3	TRBJ1-6	ASSLGSDRAGSYNSPLH
many	TRBV9	TRBJ1-2	ASSVSDTWSGYT
.	TRBV6-8	TRBJ2-2	ASSPRTVLAWGPGELF
.	TRBV7-6	TRBJ1-5	ASSWGPPGRRNQPQH
few	TRBV7-5	TRBJ2-5	ASSPYGGPLETQY
.	TRBV5-1	TRBJ2-7	ASSLSHNSYEQY
few	TRBV6-8	TRBJ1-6	ASSSVISQPSPLH
.	TRBV6-8	TRBJ2-5	ASSPGAETQY
.	TRBV18	TRBJ1-5	ASSPGRQDGQPQH
many	TRBV6-8	TRBJ1-1	AIRGWDTEAF
.	TRBV11-3	TRBJ2-3	ASSLEASGGASTDTQY
.	TRBV6-8	TRBJ1-2	ASSGHNYGYT